This TCR beta chain was found in a study of blood T cell repertoires in COVID-19. V was pared by 4 bases and J by 2 bases, with 2 bases of the junction left unmatched. In germline, CDR1 is SGHDN, CDR2 FVKESK. This CDR3 comprises 14 residues. This clone was detected only once. Seattle researchers signed up patients amid active infection and tracked them longitudinally. As processed by the authors: By means of reference gene primer amplification, nucleated cell counts were estimated. The repertoire was sequenced with immunoSEQ multiplex PCR; TCRdb's copy has only in-frame clones and lacks some. That table gives V, J and clone size, and the DNA gave D and trimming. The sample has about 250,000 clones; 86% are singletons.

The source of this sequence is an elderly woman with COVID-19, enrolled during active disease. The V gene is TRBV14, the J gene TRBJ1-3, with TRBD1 matching 7 bases. Sequenced: peripheral blood. This CDR3 is CASSPQGAGNTIYF. CDR3 in DNA: TGTGCCAGCAGCCCGCAGGGGGCTGGAAACACCATATATTTT.